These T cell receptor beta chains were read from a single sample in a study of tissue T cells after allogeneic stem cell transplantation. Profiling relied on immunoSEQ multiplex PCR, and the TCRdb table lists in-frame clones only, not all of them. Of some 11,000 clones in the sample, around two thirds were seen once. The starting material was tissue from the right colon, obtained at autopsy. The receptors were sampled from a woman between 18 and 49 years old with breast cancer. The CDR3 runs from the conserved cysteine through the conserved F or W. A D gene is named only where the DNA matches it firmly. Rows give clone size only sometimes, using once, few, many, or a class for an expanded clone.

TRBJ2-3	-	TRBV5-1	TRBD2	TGCGCCAGCAGCTCCTTCGGACTAGCGGGGGGAAGCACAGATACGCAGTATTTT	CASSSFGLAGGSTDTQYF
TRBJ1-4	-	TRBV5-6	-	TGTGCCAGCAGCTTGGAAACCGGTGAAAAACTGTTTTTT	CASSLETGEKLFF
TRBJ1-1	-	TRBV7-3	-	TGTGCCAGCAGCCCCCAGGCCGGGACATATGAAGCTTTCTTT	CASSPQAGTYEAFF
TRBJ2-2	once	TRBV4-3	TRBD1	TGCGCCAGCAGCCAAGTTTGGACAGGGGGCACCGGGGAGCTGTTTTTT	CASSQVWTGGTGELFF
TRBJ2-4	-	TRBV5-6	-	TGTGCCAGCAGCTTGATAGCGCTAACCTCAGCCAAAAACATTCAGTACTTC	CASSLIALTSAKNIQYF
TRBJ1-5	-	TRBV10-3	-	TGTGCCATCAGTGAGTTCCAGTTACAGGTTCAGCCCCAGCATTTT	CAISEFQLQVQPQHF
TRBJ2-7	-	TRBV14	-	TGTGCCAGCAGCCTTGGGGGGGAGCAGTACTTC	CASSLGGEQYF
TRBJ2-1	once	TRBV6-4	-	TGTGCCAGCAGTGAGGCTAGCGAGCATGAGCAGTTCTTC	CASSEASEHEQFF
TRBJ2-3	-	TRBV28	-	TGTGCCAGCAAAACGGGCAGGGGTGGGAGCACAGATACGCAGTATTTT	CASKTGRGGSTDTQYF
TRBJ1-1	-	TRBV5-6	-	TGTGCCAGCAGCTTTTCGGGGTCGGTCACTGAAGCTTTCTTT	CASSFSGSVTEAFF
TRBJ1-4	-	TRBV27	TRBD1	TGTGCCAGCCGGGACAGCGTGGGGGGAAAACTGTTTTTT	CASRDSVGGKLFF
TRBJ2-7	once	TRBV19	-	TGTGCCAGTAGTCGAGCGCAGGGCCCCTCCTACGAGCAGTACTTC	CASSRAQGPSYEQYF
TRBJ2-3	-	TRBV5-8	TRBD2	TGTGCCAGCAGCTGGGGGGGTACGCAGTATTTT	CASSWGGTQYF
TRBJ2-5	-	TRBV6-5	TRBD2	TGTGCCAGCGGGGGACTAGCGGGGGATATGGAGACCCAGTACTTC	CASGGLAGDMETQYF
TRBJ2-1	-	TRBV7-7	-	TGTGCTAGCAGCCCCGACAGGTCTACTGAGCAGTTCTTC	CASSPDRSTEQFF
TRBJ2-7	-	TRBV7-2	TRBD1	TGTGCCAGCGGTCGGACAGGGTCCTACGAGCAGTACTTC	CASGRTGSYEQYF
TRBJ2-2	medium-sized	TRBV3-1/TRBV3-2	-	TGTGCCAGCAGCCGAACTTACCCCAACACCGGGGAGCTGTTTTTT	CASSRTYPNTGELFF
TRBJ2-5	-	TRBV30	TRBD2	TGTGCCTGGGGGCCTGGGACTAGCGGAGGGGAGACCCAGTACTTC	CAWGPGTSGGETQYF
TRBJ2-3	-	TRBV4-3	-	TGCGCCAGCAGCCAAGATGGGGGGGGCCGTACAGATACGCAGTATTTT	CASSQDGGGRTDTQYF
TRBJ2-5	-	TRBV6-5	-	TGTGCCAGCAGCCCGGGGCGAGGGGAGACCCAGTACTTC	CASSPGRGETQYF
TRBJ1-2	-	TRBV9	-	TGTGCCAGCAGCGTAGCCAACCCCGCCTATGGCTACACCTTC	CASSVANPAYGYTF
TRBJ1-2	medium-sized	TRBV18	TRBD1	TGTGCCAGCTCACTACAGGGGGCGTCTAACTATGGCTACACCTTC	CASSLQGASNYGYTF